This record covers a single TCR beta chain. Random hexamers were used to reverse transcribe the RNA input (roughly 0.5 to 1 ug). Amplification of TCR beta CDR3 was carried out by immunoSEQ multiplex PCR, which covered 54 Vbeta and 13 Jbeta segments. MiXCR was run by TCRdb on the immunoSEQ multiplex PCR reads, yielding one entry per CDR3 protein. The profile covers approximately 190,000 distinct CDR3 sequences, with about 94% appearing a single time and 0.1% taken by the ten largest. Purification of the CD8+ and CD4+ T cells relied on negative isolation, and TEMRA cells underwent FACS enrichment. The data were taken from a study of CD8 T cells in Susac syndrome. Germline V gives CDR1 MGHRA, CDR2 YSYEKL. The CDR3 has 14 residues. Trimming took off 0 bases at V and 1 base at J, with 4 bases between the two ends.

This sequence originates from a human donor in good health. The rearrangement links TRBV4-1 to TRBJ2-1; D gene uncertain. Sequences were obtained from CD4+ T cells from PBMCs. The CDR3 loop is CASSQDGSYNEQFF. The CDR3, as DNA: TGCGCCAGCAGCCAAGATGGTTCCTACAATGAGCAGTTCTTC.